This T cell receptor (beta chain) was observed in a study of technical replicates of blood from a handful of donors. This clone was found a few times. Germline V gene sequence: CDR1 SEHNR, CDR2 FQNEAQ (reference sequence). CDR3 length: 15 amino acids. Trimming cost V 5 bases and J 6 bases; bases outside gene matches: 9. Sequencing was performed with immunoSEQ multiplex PCR; in TCRdb, only in-frame clones are kept and a portion is missing. The sample holds approximately 52,000 clones, around 90% seen once. This clonotype was sampled from a human donor in good health. Some clones in this sample may be carry-over from other donors' samples. Sequencing was performed on PBMCs. This chain links TRBV7-9 with TRBJ2-7; 11 bases are shared with TRBD1. Written as DNA, the CDR3 is TGTGCCAGCAGCCGAGAGCAGGACAGGGGGCTCGAGCAGTACTTC. Protein sequence: CASSREQDRGLEQYF.